The following is a T cell receptor (beta chain) sequence with its context. CDR1 and CDR2 from the germline V gene are SGHTA and FQGNSA. The CDR3 runs 15 residues. Trimming cost V 8 bases and J 5 bases; bases outside gene matches: 12. TCRdb keeps only in-frame clones here, not all; method: immunoSEQ multiplex PCR. This table has fewer than 120,000 clones, around 89% appearing once. The record originates from a study of control samples from healthy donors and cancer patients. The chain is built from TRBV7-2 and TRBJ2-3; 8 bases align to TRBD2. This clonotype was sampled from a woman in her sixties with lung cancer. The source material was PBMCs. The CDR3 DNA reads TGTGCCAGCCGCGCCGGGGGGGGCAGTCAAGATACGCAGTATTTT. The encoded protein is CASRAGGGSQDTQYF. Based on the CDR3 plus reference TRBV7-2 and TRBJ2-3, the full variable domain is GAGVSQSPSNKVTEKGKDVELRCDPISGHTALYWYRQSLGQGLEFLIYFQGNSAPDKSGLPSDRFSAERTGGSVSTLTIQRTQQEDSAVYLCASRAGGGSQDTQYFGPGTRLTVL.